These 22 T cell receptor beta chains originate from one sample sequenced in a study of T cell repertoires in aging, cancer and after chemotherapy. Multiplex touch-down PCR with TRB-A/B primers amplified rearranged V-D-J TRB sequences. TCRdb reprocessed the multiplex PCR reads via MiXCR and lists one record per CDR3 protein. This sample has about 11,000 distinct CDR3 sequences, with about 45% found just once. Peripheral blood genomic DNA, not sorted cells or RNA, was the template. Sequenced: blood. These receptors all come from a human donor in good health.

The sample holds a few counts of this clonotype. The chain recombines TRBV19 with TRBJ1-5; no reliable D call. CDR1 and CDR2 from the germline V gene are LNHDA and SQIVND (reference sequence). Trimming took off 4 bases at V and 2 bases at J, with 6 bases between the two ends. This CDR3 is 13 amino acids long. This chain's CDR3 is CASSTQGNQPQHF. The DNA for the CDR3 is TGTGCCAGTAGTACGCAGGGCAATCAGCCCCAGCATTTT.

This chain uses TRBV28 with TRBJ2-3; TRBD2 aligns across 12 bases. Germline CDR1 MDHEN, CDR2 SYDVKM. The CDR3 consists of 18 residues. The V gene end was trimmed by 7 bases and the J gene end by 2 bases; junction bases not matched to a gene: 13. CDR3: CASTSRLAGGPVTDTQYF. The CDR3 DNA is TGTGCCAGCACCTCGAGGCTAGCGGGAGGGCCTGTCACAGATACGCAGTATTTT.

The chain uses TRBV28 and TRBJ1-5; D gene unclear. The CDR3 runs 13 residues. Germline lookup yields CDR1 MDHEN and CDR2 SYDVKM. Trimming took off 5 bases at V and 8 bases at J, with 13 bases between the two ends. CDR3 sequence reads: CASSPDPVEPQHF. DNA for the CDR3: TGTGCCAGCAGTCCCGACCCTGTGGAGCCCCAGCATTTT.

CDR3 in DNA: TGTGCCAGTACCACGTGGGGGGGGAGGTCCTACAATGAGCAGTTCTTC. Protein product: CASTTWGGRSYNEQFF. This chain joins TRBV19 and TRBJ2-1, with 7 bases lining up with TRBD2. CDR1 and CDR2 from the germline V gene are LNHDA and SQIVND (reference sequence). CDR3 length: 16 amino acids. V gave up 7 bases and J gave up 1 base; unmatched junction bases: 10.

The CDR3 spells CASSLGLDSNQPQHF. In nucleotides, the CDR3 is TGTGCCAGCAGTTTAGGCTTAGATAGCAATCAGCCCCAGCATTTT. V usage is TRBV28 and J usage is TRBJ1-5; D remains ambiguous. Trimming stripped 2 bases from V and 0 bases from J, with 8 bases between. The CDR3 spans 15 residues. The V gene's germline CDR1 is MDHEN and CDR2 SYDVKM.

The chain combines TRBV6-6 with TRBJ2-2, with D unclear. Trimming stripped 10 bases from V and 1 base from J, with 22 bases between. Looked up from germline, CDR1 is MNHNY and CDR2 is SVGAGI (reference sequence). The CDR3 extends over 17 amino acids. Here the CDR3 reads CATPKKSPEKNTGELFF. The CDR3 nucleotides read TGTGCCACCCCCAAGAAATCGCCCGAAAAGAACACCGGGGAGCTGTTTTTT.

V usage is TRBV6-5 and J usage is TRBJ2-1; 12 nucleotides align to TRBD2. The junction had 8 bases not matched to a gene; V was cut back by 3 bases and J by 14 bases. This CDR3 region has 14 residues. CDR1 MNHEY and CDR2 SVGAGI come from the germline V gene. CDR3: CASSYTGLAGTEFF. CDR3 in DNA: TGTGCCAGCAGTTATACTGGACTAGCGGGAACCGAGTTCTTC.

V usage is TRBV12-3 or TRBV12-4 and J usage is TRBJ1-5; unclear D gene. V was cut by 2 bases and J by 6 bases, with 8 bases left in between. The CDR3 contains 13 residues. CDR3 loop: CASSLTGSQPQHF. The CDR3 coding sequence is TGTGCCAGCAGTTTAACGGGAAGTCAGCCCCAGCATTTT.

The CDR3 here is CASSSGTGIGEQYF. The CDR3 nucleotides are TGTGCCAGCAGCTCCGGGACAGGGATTGGCGAGCAGTACTTC. V and J are TRBV6-5 and TRBJ2-7; 9 bases agree with TRBD1. Germline V CDR1 and CDR2: MNHEY, SVGAGI. This CDR3 is built from 14 residues. The J segment lost 6 bases and the V segment lost 6 bases, leaving 9 bases of the junction unmatched.

The chain joins TRBV6-2 or TRBV6-3 to TRBJ2-2; D perhaps matches TRBD2 (6 bases). CDR3 length: 15 amino acids. V lost 5 bases to trimming and J lost 2 bases, with 12 bases between them. Germline V gene lookup returns CDR1 MNHEY and CDR2 SVGEGT. Here the CDR3 reads CASSPRDFNTGELFF. The DNA of the CDR3 is TGTGCCAGCAGTCCTAGGGACTTCAACACCGGGGAGCTGTTTTTT.

The V call is TRBV5-6, the J call TRBJ1-6, with 7 bases fitting TRBD1. This CDR3 spans 15 amino acids. Germline V lookup: CDR1 SGHDT, CDR2 YYEEEE. J lost 7 bases, V lost 7 bases, and 11 bases had no gene match. CDR3 residues: CASGIHGQVNSPLHF. The CDR3, as DNA: TGTGCCAGCGGCATTCACGGACAGGTAAATTCACCCCTCCACTTT.

The chain has TRBV12-3 or TRBV12-4 and TRBJ2-7; 9 nucleotides align to TRBD2. Losses at the gene ends were 3 bases for V and 2 bases for J; bases not matched to a gene: 2. This CDR3 has 14 amino acids. CDR3 DNA sequence: TGTGCCAGCAGTTTGCCTAGCGGGACCTACGAGCAGTACTTC. Amino acid sequence: CASSLPSGTYEQYF.

The chain joins TRBV28 to TRBJ1-5, with D maybe TRBD1 (5 bases). The germline gives CDR1 MDHEN, CDR2 SYDVKM. The V end lost 8 bases, the J end lost 4 bases, and 15 bases lay between the germline ends. The CDR3 covers 14 residues. The DNA of the CDR3 is TGTGCCAGCCTAGCGGGAGGGGCGAATCAGCCCCAGCATTTT. It yields the protein CASLAGGANQPQHF.

This chain joins TRBV7-2 and TRBJ1-5; D is undetermined. Germline CDR1 is SGHTA and CDR2 is FQGNSA. This CDR3 has 14 amino acids. V was shortened by 6 bases and J by 0 bases, with 9 bases between the two germline ends. This CDR3 reads CASSGGNSNQPQHF. The CDR3 DNA reads as TGTGCCAGCAGTGGAGGGAATAGCAATCAGCCCCAGCATTTT. The whole variable domain, filled in from reference TRBV7-2 and TRBJ1-5, reads GAGVSQSPSNKVTEKGKDVELRCDPISGHTALYWYRQSLGQGLEFLIYFQGNSAPDKSGLPSDRFSAERTGGSVSTLTIQRTQQEDSAVYLCASSGGNSNQPQHFGDGTRLSIL.

The chain employs TRBV7-9 and TRBJ2-3; D call uncertain. CDR1 is SEHNR, CDR2 FQNEAQ, per germline (reference sequence). The V gene lost 0 bases and the J gene lost 1 base, with 2 bases spanning the gap. CDR3 length: 13 residues. The CDR3 DNA follows: TGTGCCAGCAGCTTAGCGCGCACAGATACGCAGTATTTT. It codes for CASSLARTDTQYF.

This chain joins TRBV6-5 and TRBJ2-5, with 7 bases fitting TRBD2. The CDR3 has 16 amino acids. Germline trimming cut 2 bases from V and 1 base from J; bases unmatched to any gene: 7. The V gene's germline CDR1 is MNHEY and CDR2 SVGAGI. For the CDR3, the DNA is TGTGCCAGCAGTTACAGAGGGCGGGGGACCCAAGAGACCCAGTACTTC. Protein: CASSYRGRGTQETQYF.

The V and J genes are TRBV7-9 and TRBJ1-4, with 8 bases fitting TRBD1. The CDR3 has 15 amino acids. The germline V gene encodes CDR1 SEHNR and CDR2 FQNEAQ (reference sequence). Trimming cost V 6 bases and J 4 bases; bases outside gene matches: 7. Written as DNA, the CDR3 is TGTGCCAGCAGACTGATCGGACAGGGTAATGAAAAACTGTTTTTT. It encodes CASRLIGQGNEKLFF.

This chain connects TRBV6-5 to TRBJ2-7, with D maybe TRBD2 (6 bases). The V and J ends lost 8 bases and 1 base respectively, with 12 bases between them. The CDR3 totals 13 residues. CDR1 and CDR2 (germline): MNHEY, SVGAGI. CDR3 sequence reads: CASRGAESYEQYF. DNA of the CDR3: TGTGCCAGCCGCGGGGCGGAATCCTACGAGCAGTACTTC.

Here the CDR3 reads CASSPNLFRYGYTF. The CDR3 DNA is TGTGCCAGTAGCCCAAACCTCTTCAGATATGGCTACACCTTC. The chain links TRBV19 to TRBJ1-2; no definite D call. V lost 6 bases and J lost 5, with 16 bases in between. The CDR3 spans 14 residues. The germline V gene has CDR1 LNHDA and CDR2 SQIVND (reference sequence). The variable domain in full, completed from reference TRBV19 and TRBJ1-2, reads DGGITQSPKYLFRKEGQNVTLSCEQNLNHDAMYWYRQDPGQGLRLIYYSQIVNDFQKGDIAEGYSVSREKKESFPLTVTSAQKNPTAFYLCASSPNLFRYGYTFGSGTRLTVV.

This chain links TRBV7-9 with TRBJ1-2; 7 bases agree with TRBD1. Germline-derived CDR1 and CDR2 are SEHNR and FQNEAQ (reference sequence). Trimming at V came to 5 bases and at J to 7 bases, leaving 10 bases not matched to a gene. This CDR3 region has 14 residues. This CDR3 is CASSGRDRVAGYTF. The DNA for the CDR3 is TGTGCCAGCAGCGGCCGGGACAGAGTAGCTGGCTACACCTTC.

The chain carries TRBV24-1 and TRBJ2-1, with a tentative D call TRBD1 (5 bases). V shed 4 bases and J shed 3 bases, with 24 bases lying between them. CDR1 and CDR2 from the germline V gene are KGHDR and SFDVKD. CDR3 length: 19 amino acids. The CDR3 coding sequence is TGTGCCACCAGTGACACCTGGACACCTTCCCTGGGTTTCTACAATGAGCAGTTCTTC. This codes for CATSDTWTPSLGFYNEQFF.

This sequence joins TRBV10-3 and TRBJ2-6; 9 nucleotides align to TRBD1. Germline CDR1 reads ENHRY; CDR2 reads SYGVKD. The J segment lost 4 bases and the V segment lost 7 bases, leaving 8 bases of the junction unmatched. The CDR3 is 16 amino acids. The DNA of the CDR3 is TGTGCCATCACGACAGGGGGATCGCAAGGGGCCAACGTCCTGACTTTC. This translates into CAITTGGSQGANVLTF.